The 21 T cell receptor beta chains reported below all come from one sample, sequenced in a study of identical twins. TCRdb ran MiXCR on the 5' RACE reads and lists one entry per CDR3 protein. The data show some 200,000 distinct CDR3 sequences, with around 6.9% seen just once and less than 2% held by the top ten. The same data also contributed to another study, on yellow fever vaccine responses in identical twins.

Material: memory (CD45RO+) T cells sorted from blood. The receptors come from a woman between 18 and 29 years old in good health.

The J gene is TRBJ2-1, the V gene TRBV2; D is perhaps TRBD1 (6 bases). V lost 4 bases to trimming and J lost 3 bases, with 16 bases between them. The CDR3 consists of 16 residues. Germline-derived CDR1 and CDR2 are SNHLY and FYNNEI. The CDR3: CASSAPLGGRYNEQFF. The CDR3 coding sequence is TGTGCCAGCAGTGCCCCTCTTGGGGGCCGCTACAATGAGCAGTTCTTC.

The chain recombines TRBV20-1 with TRBJ1-1; D not certain. In germline, CDR1 is DFQATT, CDR2 SNEGSKA (reference sequence). The V gene lost 5 bases and the J gene lost 3 bases, with 16 bases spanning the gap. CDR3 length: 14 residues. The CDR3 protein is CSAEYADVHTEAFF. The CDR3 region has the DNA TGCAGTGCTGAATACGCGGACGTTCACACTGAAGCTTTCTTT.

This clonotype was observed many times. The rearrangement uses TRBV6-1 and TRBJ1-1; the match to TRBD1 covers 9 bases. V shed 5 bases, J shed 4 bases, and the junction held 14 bases outside the gene matches. Germline-derived CDR1 and CDR2 are MNHNS and SASEGT. This CDR3 spans 17 amino acids. The CDR3 DNA follows: TGTGCCAGCAGTCTATACCGGGACAGGGAAGTCGGCACTGAAGCTTTCTTT. This gives the protein CASSLYRDREVGTEAFF.

This clonotype was detected ten times or more. The V call is TRBV7-6, the J call TRBJ2-2; 7 nucleotides line up with TRBD1. Trimming cost V 5 bases and J 7 bases; bases outside gene matches: 10. Germline V gene data show CDR1 as SGHVS and CDR2 as FNYEAQ. This CDR3 has 15 amino acids. The CDR3 spells CASSQKTGSIGELFF. As DNA, the CDR3 is TGTGCCAGCAGCCAAAAGACAGGGTCGATCGGGGAGCTGTTTTTT.

The genes are TRBV5-1 and TRBJ2-1; 10 bases line up with TRBD2. J lost 7 bases, V lost 0 bases, and 7 bases had no gene match. The CDR3 runs 16 residues. Germline V CDR1 and CDR2: SGHRS, YFSETQ. The CDR3, as DNA: TGCGCCAGCAGCTTGGGAGTAGCGGGGGGTGGAAATGAGCAGTTCTTC. It yields the protein CASSLGVAGGGNEQFF.

This clonotype has a handful of counts. The V and J genes are TRBV30 and TRBJ1-2; perhaps TRBD1 as D (6 bases). This CDR3 region has 17 residues. V gave up 2 bases and J gave up 0 bases, with 19 bases separating them. The V gene's germline CDR1 is GTSNPN and CDR2 SVGIG (reference sequence). The CDR3 sequence is CAWSPYLDRPANYGYTF. The CDR3 nucleotides read TGTGCCTGGAGTCCTTACTTGGACAGACCCGCTAACTATGGCTACACCTTC.

This clonotype has only a few counts. V is TRBV21-1 and J is TRBJ2-7; the DNA was not compared with TRBD1, the D call given in the table. TRBV21-1 is tagged as a pseudogene. The CDR3 has 14 residues. The CDR3 nucleotides are TGTGCCAGCAGCAACGGACAGGGGTCTTACGAGCAGTACTTC. Translating it yields CASSNGQGSYEQYF.

This clonotype was counted a few times. The chain joins TRBV3-1 to TRBJ2-1; D is unclear. This CDR3 has 14 amino acids. Trimming pared 0 bases from V and 10 bases from J, leaving 13 bases between. Germline-derived CDR1 and CDR2 are LGHDT and YNNKEL (reference sequence). For the CDR3, the DNA is TGTGCCAGCAGCCAAGATCTTTTTATGGGGGAGCAGTTCTTC. Its translation: CASSQDLFMGEQFF.

This clonotype was detected many times. The chain is built from TRBV12-3 or TRBV12-4 and TRBJ1-1; unclear D gene. This CDR3 has 14 residues. Trimming left V 5 bases short and J 10 bases short, with 20 bases between. The CDR3 nucleotides are TGTGCCAGCAGTCCGAGGGTGGGCCTGGGTACAGCTTTCTTT. It specifies CASSPRVGLGTAFF.

This clonotype was counted between two and nine times. The rearrangement joins TRBV27 to TRBJ1-3; perhaps TRBD1 as D (5 bases). This CDR3 comprises 14 residues. V was trimmed by 6 bases and J by 1 base, leaving 10 bases between them. CDR1 is MNHEY, CDR2 SMNVEV, per germline (reference sequence). The DNA for the CDR3 is TGTGCCAGCAGAAGCCAGGGATCTGGAAACACCATATATTTT. This codes for CASRSQGSGNTIYF.

This clonotype was detected ten times or more. The chain links TRBV4-1 to TRBJ1-1; D not certain. Per germline, CDR1 MGHRA and CDR2 YSYEKL. The V gene lost 4 bases and the J gene lost 0 bases, with 12 bases spanning the gap. This CDR3 is 15 amino acids long. The CDR3 sequence is CASSPMEGLNTEAFF. The CDR3 DNA reads TGCGCCAGCAGCCCGATGGAGGGCCTGAACACTGAAGCTTTCTTT.

Comment on this clonotype: This sequence may be a read error, since a much larger clone differs from it by one base. The CDR3 nucleotides are TGTGCCAGCAGCTTATGCGGCGGGATAACCTACGAGCAGTACTTC. Its translation is CASSLCGGITYEQYF. This sequence joins TRBV7-2 and TRBJ2-7; perhaps TRBD2 as D (6 bases). Trimming removed 2 bases at V and 2 bases at J, with 13 bases between. This CDR3 is 15 amino acids long. CDR1 is SGHTA and CDR2 is FQGNSA in the germline V gene.

This clonotype was seen more than once but under ten times. The chain has TRBV14 and TRBJ1-6; maybe TRBD1 (6 bases). The CDR3 sequence is 14 residues long. Germline V gives CDR1 SGHDN, CDR2 FVKESK. V was pared by 4 bases and J by 6 bases, with 10 bases between. The CDR3 protein is CASSPVRGNSPLHF. As DNA, the CDR3 is TGTGCCAGCAGCCCCGTCAGGGGTAATTCACCCCTCCACTTT.

This clonotype came up many times. J is TRBJ1-6 and V is TRBV10-3, with 7 nucleotides matching TRBD1. The CDR3 runs 17 residues. CDR1 is ENHRY and CDR2 is SYGVKD in the germline V gene. Germline trimming cut 0 bases from V and 6 bases from J; bases unmatched to any gene: 8. The CDR3 DNA reads TGTGCCATCAGTGAGTCGCAAGGGGGCTTAATTAATTCACCCCTCCACTTT. Protein sequence: CAISESQGGLINSPLHF.

Only a few counts were recorded for this clonotype. The chain uses TRBV6-5 and TRBJ1-1, with 7 bases identical to TRBD1. J gave up 10 bases and V 6 bases, and 8 bases lay outside the gene matches. Looked up from germline, CDR1 is MNHEY and CDR2 is SVGAGI. The CDR3 is made up of 12 amino acids. The CDR3 region has the DNA TGTGCCAGCAGGTCCAAACAGGGGACAGCTTTCTTT. Translation gives CASRSKQGTAFF.

This clonotype showed up just a few times. The DNA of the CDR3 is TGTGCCAGCAGTCCGGCAGACACAGATACGCAGTATTTT. This sequence encodes CASSPADTDTQYF. The chain couples TRBV2 to TRBJ2-3; no firm D call. Per the germline V gene, CDR1 is SNHLY and CDR2 is FYNNEI. The CDR3 has 13 residues. V lost 5 bases and J lost 2, with 8 bases in between.

This clonotype was recorded at least ten times. This chain joins TRBV12-3 or TRBV12-4 and TRBJ2-2; no definite D call. The V end lost 6 bases, the J end lost 5 bases, and 13 bases lay between the germline ends. There are 14 residues in the CDR3. In nucleotides, the CDR3 is TGTGCCAGCAGCGGCTTCGCTGGGACCGGGGAGCTGTTTTTT. Protein sequence: CASSGFAGTGELFF.

This clonotype was found many times. The chain joins TRBV10-3 to TRBJ2-2; the match to TRBD1 covers 7 bases. The trim removed 5 bases at V and 4 bases at J, leaving 10 bases unmatched. The CDR3 totals 16 residues. In germline, CDR1 is ENHRY, CDR2 SYGVKD. As DNA, the CDR3 is TGTGCCATCAGTCCAATCTCGACAGGGTTCACCGGGGAGCTGTTTTTT. Its protein product is CAISPISTGFTGELFF.

The CDR3 coding sequence is TGTGCCAGCAGTTCGTGGACAGGAGACAATCAGCCCCAGCATTTT. Its protein is CASSSWTGDNQPQHF. V gene TRBV12-3 or TRBV12-4 combines with J gene TRBJ1-5; 7 bases agree with TRBD1. The CDR3 consists of 15 residues. J lost 3 bases, V lost 4 bases, and 6 bases had no gene match.

This chain uses TRBV19 with TRBJ2-1; maybe TRBD2 (6 bases). Trimming took 3 bases from V and 9 from J, leaving 12 bases between them. The germline CDR1 and CDR2 sequences are LNHDA and SQIVND (reference sequence). This CDR3 region has 13 residues. CDR3 nucleotides: TGTGCCAGTAGTATTAGGCTAGCGACTGAGCAGTTCTTC. It is translated as CASSIRLATEQFF.

The rearrangement links TRBV27 to TRBJ2-7; D possibly corresponds to TRBD2 (6 bases). CDR1 is MNHEY, CDR2 SMNVEV, per germline (reference sequence). This CDR3 comprises 14 residues. The V and J ends lost 8 bases and 0 bases respectively, with 14 bases between them. CDR3 sequence reads: CASRRDLSSYEQYF. The CDR3 region has the DNA TGTGCCAGCCGCCGGGACTTAAGCTCCTACGAGCAGTACTTC.